Sequencing of this T cell receptor (beta chain) was carried out in a study of post-analysis software for immune sequencing data. cDNA libraries for TCR beta contained unique molecular identifiers. TCRdb re-analysed the PCR reads in MiXCR, keeping a single row per CDR3 protein. There are hundreds of thousands of distinct CDR3 sequences in the sample; approximately 38% occur only once, and approximately 7.6% lies in the top ten. Sequencing used blood. This sequence originates from a girl aged 2 to 9 with multiple sclerosis.

CDR3 in DNA: TGCGCCAGCAGCCCGAGAAGGGTTGGGGGCACTGAAGCTTTCTTT. Its translation: CASSPRRVGGTEAFF. The chain employs TRBV4-3 and TRBJ1-1; perhaps TRBD1 as D (5 bases). The CDR3 has 15 amino acids. Between the trimmed V and J ends, which lost 4 bases and 4 bases, there was a span of 16 bases. Germline V CDR1 and CDR2: LGHNA, YSLEER.